The rows below give T cell receptor beta chains drawn from one sample of a study of T cells in Graves' hyperthyroidism and ophthalmopathy. MiXCR was run by TCRdb on the multiplex PCR reads, yielding one entry per CDR3 protein. The sample has approximately 610,000 distinct CDR3 sequences, 16% seen once; the top ten hold around 19%. The sample comprised blood. These receptors all stem from a woman aged 18-29 years with Graves' hyperthyroidism. The CDR3 runs from the conserved cysteine through the conserved F or W. D genes are given only for firm matches. Clone sizes are given selectively: once, few, many, or a class where the clone is expanded.

j_gene,d_gene,abundance,v_gene,CDR3nt,CDR3aa
TRBJ2-3,.,many,TRBV3-1,TGTGCCAGCAATGCAGGGTTCACAGATACGCAGTATTTT,CASNAGFTDTQYF
TRBJ2-7,.,.,TRBV4-1,TGCGCCAGCAGCCAAGGGGACCCAGCCTCTTACGAGCAGTACTTC,CASSQGDPASYEQYF
TRBJ2-3,TRBD2,few,TRBV6-2/TRBV6-3,TGTGCCAGCAGTTACTTGCTAGCGGGGGGGACAGATACGCAGTATTTT,CASSYLLAGGTDTQYF
TRBJ2-5,TRBD2,.,TRBV12-3/TRBV12-4,TGTGCCAGCAGTACTCGCCGGTCTAGCGGGTATCAAGAGACCCAGTACTTC,CASSTRRSSGYQETQYF
TRBJ2-7,.,many,TRBV20-1,TGCAGTGCAGGGGTCCGGGACGCGTACTACGAGCAGTACTTC,CSAGVRDAYYEQYF
TRBJ1-1,.,many,TRBV27,TGTGCCAGCAGTCCCTATCTAGGGTCCGAAGCTTTCTTT,CASSPYLGSEAFF
TRBJ2-1,.,.,TRBV19,TGTGCCAGTAGTATAATTTCCGTCGGCTACAATGAGCAGTTCTTC,CASSIISVGYNEQFF
TRBJ2-1,.,.,TRBV19,TGTGCCAGTAGTCCGCCGGGACCAAGATTTGAGCAGTTCTTC,CASSPPGPRFEQFF
TRBJ1-1,.,many,TRBV6-1,TGTGCCAGCAGTAGGCGGGACACAATGAACACTGAAGCTTTCTTT,CASSRRDTMNTEAFF
TRBJ2-7,.,many,TRBV20-1,TGCAGTGCTAAACGAACGTTCTACGAGCAGTACTTC,CSAKRTFYEQYF
TRBJ1-5,.,.,TRBV24-1,TGTGCCACCAGTCCCAGGGGTGGCAATCAGCCCCAGCATTTT,CATSPRGGNQPQHF
TRBJ2-1,.,once,TRBV5-1,TGCGCCAGCAACCCCCTTGGGGGGACGGGTGAGCAGTTCTTC,CASNPLGGTGEQFF
TRBJ1-2,TRBD1,few,TRBV27,TGTGCCAGTGGGACAGGGCTAGGGTATGGCTACACCTTC,CASGTGLGYGYTF
TRBJ2-7,TRBD1,.,TRBV5-6,TGTGCCAGCAGCTTGACAGATACAGGGGGCATTTACGAGCAGTACTTC,CASSLTDTGGIYEQYF
TRBJ1-1,.,many,TRBV7-9,TGTGCCAGCAGCTTAAGTCAGGAAGGTGAAGCTTTCTTT,CASSLSQEGEAFF
TRBJ2-2,TRBD2,.,TRBV6-1,TGTGCCAGCCATACTCTAGCGGGAAACACCGGGGAGCTGTTTTTT,CASHTLAGNTGELFF
TRBJ1-2,TRBD1,.,TRBV19,TGTGCCAGTAGTGCGGACAGGGGGCGCGCCTATGGCTACACCTTC,CASSADRGRAYGYTF
TRBJ1-5,.,many,TRBV6-1,TGTGCCAGCAGTGGACCGACGGGACCTAATCAGCCCCAGCATTTT,CASSGPTGPNQPQHF
TRBJ1-1,.,many,TRBV10-3,TGTGCCATCAGTGAGAGGCAGAACACTGAAGCTTTCTTT,CAISERQNTEAFF
TRBJ1-2,TRBD1,.,TRBV3-1,TGTGCCAGCAGCCAAGCGGACAGGGGGTATGGCTACACCTTC,CASSQADRGYGYTF
TRBJ2-3,TRBD2,.,TRBV7-9,TGTGCCAGCAGCCCTAGCGGGGGGGCGACAGATACGCAGTATTTT,CASSPSGGATDTQYF
TRBJ2-1,.,few,TRBV29-1,TGCAGCGGCTGTGCCGGGGCAGGTTCCTACAATGAGCAGTTCTTC,CSGCAGAGSYNEQFF
TRBJ2-1,TRBD2,many,TRBV11-3,TGTGCCAGCAGCTCAACGACTAGCGGCACCTACAATGAGCAGTTCTTC,CASSSTTSGTYNEQFF